A single sample gave rise to the 28 T cell receptor beta chains below, sequenced in a study of T cell changes during pregnancy in multiple sclerosis. Assay used: immunoSEQ multiplex PCR; TCRdb lists only in-frame clones, some missing. The table shows around 70,000 clones, with approximately 91% occurring only once. Source: peripheral blood, taken in the third trimester of pregnancy. The receptor set was obtained from a female donor with multiple sclerosis, enrolled in a pregnancy study.

The table lists this clone with a count of one. The chain carries TRBV7-8 and TRBJ2-7; 9 nucleotides line up with TRBD1. The CDR3 loop spans 15 amino acids. V gave up 5 bases and J gave up 6 bases; unmatched junction bases: 11. CDR1 is SGHVS and CDR2 is FQNEAQ in the germline V gene. DNA of the CDR3: TGTGCCAGCAGCGTCCAGGGGACAGGGAGAGGCGAGCAGTACTTC. It specifies CASSVQGTGRGEQYF.

The gene calls are TRBV7-2 and TRBJ1-1, with unresolved D. Trimming took 6 bases from V and 0 from J, leaving 14 bases between them. Germline V gene data show CDR1 as SGHTA and CDR2 as FQGNSA. The CDR3 covers 15 residues. The CDR3 region has the DNA TGTGCCAGCAGTCCACCGGGAGGGCTGAACACTGAAGCTTTCTTT. Protein product: CASSPPGGLNTEAFF. The variable domain in full, with the rest retrieved from reference TRBV7-2 and TRBJ1-1, is GAGVSQSPSNKVTEKGKDVELRCDPISGHTALYWYRQSLGQGLEFLIYFQGNSAPDKSGLPSDRFSAERTGGSVSTLTIQRTQQEDSAVYLCASSPPGGLNTEAFFGQGTRLTVV.

The chain joins TRBV2 to TRBJ1-1; D is undetermined. Trimming shortened V by 11 bases and J by 4 bases, and 14 bases separated the two germline ends. Germline CDR1 SNHLY, CDR2 FYNNEI. The CDR3 is 12 residues long. The CDR3 spells CARAGFGTEAFF. In DNA form, the CDR3 reads TGTGCCCGGGCGGGATTTGGCACTGAAGCTTTCTTT.

The chain recombines TRBV4-2 with TRBJ2-7, with 11 bases lining up with TRBD2. The V segment lost 2 bases and the J segment 7 bases; nucleotides outside the gene matches: 10. CDR3 length equals 16 residues. Germline lookup yields CDR1 LGHNA and CDR2 YNFKEQ. The DNA of the CDR3 is TGTGCCAGCAGCCAAAGACTAACTAGCGGGGGCCGGGAGCAGTACTTC. It specifies CASSQRLTSGGREQYF.

This chain connects TRBV6-1 to TRBJ2-5, with unresolved D. The CDR3 runs to 14 residues. Looked up from germline, CDR1 is MNHNS and CDR2 is SASEGT. The V and J ends lost 0 bases and 5 bases respectively, with 10 bases between them. Here the CDR3 DNA reads TGTGCCAGCAGTGAAGCAGGCCCGAGGGAGACCCAGTACTTC. It yields the protein CASSEAGPRETQYF.

The chain employs TRBV5-4 and TRBJ2-5; TRBD1 might be the D (5 bases). CDR3 length: 15 residues. CDR1 and CDR2 from the germline V gene are SGHNT and YYREEE (reference sequence). The V end lost 4 bases, the J end lost 0 bases, and 13 bases lay between the germline ends. This chain's CDR3 is CASSPGLVDQETQYF. The CDR3 coding sequence is TGTGCCAGCAGCCCAGGGCTAGTAGACCAAGAGACCCAGTACTTC.

The chain uses TRBV7-8 and TRBJ1-5, with 8 bases fitting TRBD1. J lost 0 bases, V lost 1 base, and 5 bases had no gene match. Germline V gene sequence: CDR1 SGHVS, CDR2 FQNEAQ. CDR3 length: 17 amino acids. CDR3: CASSLGATGDSNQPQHF. In DNA, the CDR3 is TGTGCCAGCAGCTTAGGGGCGACAGGGGATAGCAATCAGCCCCAGCATTTT.

In its sample, this clone was seen once. V is TRBV15 and J is TRBJ2-7; D possibly corresponds to TRBD2 (7 bases). This CDR3 contains 15 residues. Looked up from germline, CDR1 is LNHNV and CDR2 is YYDKDF (reference sequence). Trimming took off 3 bases at V and 5 bases at J, with 17 bases between the two ends. The CDR3 region is CATSRGGAGGHEQYF. Written as DNA, the CDR3 is TGTGCCACCAGCAGGGGGGGGGCCGGGGGTCACGAGCAGTACTTC.

This chain links TRBV5-6 with TRBJ2-7; TRBD1 agrees at 9 bases. The CDR3 is 15 residues long. Germline V gives CDR1 SGHDT, CDR2 YYEEEE. The V gene end was trimmed by 0 bases and the J gene end by 2 bases; junction bases not matched to a gene: 3. CDR3 bases: TGTGCCAGCAGCTTGGCGCGGACAGGGGCCTACGAGCAGTACTTC. Its protein product is CASSLARTGAYEQYF.

The chain employs TRBV19 and TRBJ1-2, with TRBD1 as a possible D gene (6 bases). The CDR3 length is 14 residues. V was cut by 3 bases and J by 5 bases, with 13 bases left in between. The germline CDR1 and CDR2 sequences are LNHDA and SQIVND (reference sequence). This CDR3 is CASSIGDMGYGYTF. In nucleotides, the CDR3 is TGTGCCAGTAGTATTGGGGACATGGGGTATGGCTACACCTTC. The full variable domain, with the rest looked up from reference TRBV19 and TRBJ1-2, is DGGITQSPKYLFRKEGQNVTLSCEQNLNHDAMYWYRQDPGQGLRLIYYSQIVNDFQKGDIAEGYSVSREKKESFPLTVTSAQKNPTAFYLCASSIGDMGYGYTFGSGTRLTVV.

This clone was seen only once. The gene calls are TRBV2 and TRBJ2-2, with D maybe TRBD2 (5 bases). V was shortened by 8 bases and J by 6 bases, with 22 bases between the two germline ends. The CDR3 totals 16 residues. Germline assignment: CDR1 SNHLY and CDR2 FYNNEI. The CDR3 DNA reads TGTGCCAGCGCCACCGAACTCCCGGGAAGCGCCGGGGAGCTGTTTTTT. Residues: CASATELPGSAGELFF.

J is TRBJ2-3 and V is TRBV6-1; TRBD1 might be the D (6 bases). Germline CDR1 MNHNS, CDR2 SASEGT. V lost 4 bases, J lost 5 bases, and 10 bases lay in between. This CDR3 has 13 residues. The CDR3 DNA sequence: TGTGCCAGCAGTGTAACAGGGATAGATACGCAGTATTTT. The encoded protein is CASSVTGIDTQYF.

The rearrangement links TRBV5-5 to TRBJ2-3, with 12 bases aligning to TRBD1. The CDR3 contains 15 residues. V was pared by 4 bases and J by 5 bases, with 5 bases of the junction left unmatched. Germline V gives CDR1 SGHKS, CDR2 YYEKEE (reference sequence). The CDR3 nucleotides are TGTGCCAGCAGCGCCGGGACAGGGGGCCAAGATACGCAGTATTTT. Translating gives CASSAGTGGQDTQYF.

The genes are TRBV18 and TRBJ1-1; D is ambiguous. Trimming took 6 bases from V and 1 from J, leaving 9 bases between them. The V gene's germline CDR1 is KGHSH and CDR2 LQKENI. The CDR3 has 13 amino acids. This CDR3 is CASSPSGNTEAFF. The CDR3 bases are TGTGCCAGCTCCCCTTCGGGGAACACTGAAGCTTTCTTT.

This clone was recorded once. This chain uses TRBV19 with TRBJ2-3; D ambiguous. The V gene's germline CDR1 is LNHDA and CDR2 SQIVND (reference sequence). The CDR3 spans 13 residues. Trimming took off 1 base at V and 1 base at J, with 3 bases between the two ends. CDR3 protein: CASSIGGTDTQYF. CDR3 bases: TGTGCCAGTAGTATAGGAGGCACAGATACGCAGTATTTT.

The V call is TRBV2, the J call TRBJ2-1; 9 positions match TRBD1. The V gene end was trimmed by 6 bases and the J gene end by 9 bases; junction bases not matched to a gene: 6. The CDR3 covers 13 residues. Germline CDR1 and CDR2: SNHLY and FYNNEI. The CDR3 reads CASSGQGTAEQFF. The CDR3 DNA sequence: TGTGCCAGCAGCGGACAGGGGACCGCTGAGCAGTTCTTC. The full variable domain, its missing parts supplied by reference TRBV2 and TRBJ2-1, is EPEVTQTPSHQVTQMGQEVILRCVPISNHLYFYWYRQILGQKVEFLVSFYNNEISEKSEIFDDQFSVERPDGSNFTLKIRSTKLEDSAMYFCASSGQGTAEQFFGPGTRLTVL.

This chain joins TRBV30 and TRBJ1-2, with TRBD1 as a possible D gene (5 bases). The CDR3 sequence is 15 residues long. Trimming removed 0 bases at V and 3 bases at J, with 14 bases between. Germline values: CDR1 GTSNPN, CDR2 SVGIG (reference sequence). The CDR3 sequence is CAWSVGSGVYYGYTF. The CDR3 region has the DNA TGTGCCTGGAGTGTAGGTTCGGGGGTTTACTATGGCTACACCTTC.

The chain carries TRBV7-3 and TRBJ2-3; TRBD2 is a possible D gene (6 bases). V was clipped by 1 base and J by 0 bases, with 8 bases between them. This CDR3 spans 15 amino acids. In germline, CDR1 is SGHTA, CDR2 FQGTGA. The CDR3, as DNA: TGTGCCAGCAGCTTAAGTGGGGGGAGCACAGATACGCAGTATTTT. Residues: CASSLSGGSTDTQYF.

The chain links TRBV9 to TRBJ2-2; D possibly corresponds to TRBD2 (5 bases). Trimming stripped 6 bases from V and 6 bases from J, with 12 bases between. The CDR3 runs 13 residues. Germline CDR1 SGDLS, CDR2 YYNGEE. The CDR3 nucleotides are TGTGCCAGCACCCCCACGCGGGCCGGGGAGCTGTTTTTT. Its protein is CASTPTRAGELFF.

V gene TRBV6-1 combines with J gene TRBJ1-5, with D perhaps matching TRBD1 (6 bases). Germline V gene lookup returns CDR1 MNHNS and CDR2 SASEGT. The CDR3 is 16 residues long. V lost 4 bases to trimming and J lost 0 bases, with 13 bases between them. Here the CDR3 reads CASSAWDTHSNQPQHF. CDR3 bases: TGTGCCAGCAGTGCCTGGGACACCCATAGCAATCAGCCCCAGCATTTT.

This clone was recorded once. The chain links TRBV2 to TRBJ2-3; D is possibly TRBD2 (6 bases). CDR1 and CDR2 from the germline V gene are SNHLY and FYNNEI. The germline V and J ends were trimmed by 8 bases and 5 bases, with 17 bases remaining between them. This CDR3 comprises 14 residues. The CDR3 coding sequence is TGTGCCAGCTGCGCCGACGCGGGGATAGATACGCAGTATTTT. It yields the protein CASCADAGIDTQYF. The full variable domain, completed using reference TRBV2 and TRBJ2-3, is EPEVTQTPSHQVTQMGQEVILRCVPISNHLYFYWYRQILGQKVEFLVSFYNNEISEKSEIFDDQFSVERPDGSNFTLKIRSTKLEDSAMYFCASCADAGIDTQYFGPGTRLTVL.

The V gene is TRBV30, the J gene TRBJ1-3, with 9 positions matching TRBD1. V shed 2 bases and J 0 bases; nucleotides not matched to a gene: 2. CDR1 and CDR2 from the germline V gene are GTSNPN and SVGIG (reference sequence). CDR3 length equals 15 residues. For the CDR3, the DNA is TGTGCCTGGAGTCGGACAGGGGTCTCTGGAAACACCATATATTTT. It specifies CAWSRTGVSGNTIYF.

The V gene is TRBV4-1, the J gene TRBJ2-7; D unclear. Germline CDR1 MGHRA, CDR2 YSYEKL. This CDR3 has 19 amino acids. V lost 1 base, J lost 0 bases, and 22 bases lay in between. DNA of the CDR3: TGCGCCAGCAGCCAAGTTGAGATACTGAGCCCCAATTACTCCTACGAGCAGTACTTC. Translated, it gives CASSQVEILSPNYSYEQYF.

The chain combines TRBV28 with TRBJ1-5; D is ambiguous. Per the germline V gene, CDR1 is MDHEN and CDR2 is SYDVKM. V lost 3 bases and J lost 4, with 7 bases in between. This CDR3 is 13 amino acids long. This CDR3 reads CASSLRQNQPQHF. The CDR3 DNA reads TGTGCCAGCAGTTTGAGGCAAAATCAGCCCCAGCATTTT.

This clone has just a few counts. V is TRBV6-5 and J is TRBJ1-6, with D uncertain. This CDR3 has 16 residues. Trimming cost V 3 bases and J 7 bases, with 16 bases left between them. Germline assignment: CDR1 MNHEY and CDR2 SVGAGI. CDR3 sequence: CASSYSLGGRNSPLHF. The CDR3 DNA follows: TGTGCCAGCAGTTATAGCCTAGGAGGGAGGAATTCACCCCTCCACTTT.

The chain couples TRBV11-2 to TRBJ2-2; D is unclear. Germline assignment: CDR1 SGHAT and CDR2 FQNNGV. CDR3 length: 12 amino acids. Trimming removed 0 bases at V and 7 bases at J, with 3 bases between. The CDR3, as DNA: TGTGCCAGCAGCTTAGAACTCGGGGAGCTGTTTTTT. Its translation: CASSLELGELFF. Full variable domain (outside the CDR3, taken from reference TRBV11-2 and TRBJ2-2): EAGVAQSPRYKIIEKRQSVAFWCNPISGHATLYWYQQILGQGPKLLIQFQNNGVVDDSQLPKDRFSAERLKGVDSTLKIQPAKLEDSAVYLCASSLELGELFFGEGSRLTVL.

V and J are TRBV30 and TRBJ1-1, with D perhaps TRBD1 (5 bases). CDR3 length: 15 residues. V was pared by 4 bases and J by 0 bases, with 15 bases between. From germline, CDR1 is GTSNPN and CDR2 SVGIG (reference sequence). CDR3 in DNA: TGTGCCTGGAACAGACTCGACAGCATGAACACTGAAGCTTTCTTT. This translates into CAWNRLDSMNTEAFF.

The gene calls are TRBV28 and TRBJ1-1; D call uncertain. The ends were cut back, 0 bases at V and 0 bases at J, with 5 bases in the middle. The germline gives CDR1 MDHEN, CDR2 SYDVKM. The CDR3 is 14 amino acids. This CDR3 is CASSLWSLNTEAFF. The DNA for the CDR3 is TGTGCCAGCAGTTTATGGAGTCTGAACACTGAAGCTTTCTTT.